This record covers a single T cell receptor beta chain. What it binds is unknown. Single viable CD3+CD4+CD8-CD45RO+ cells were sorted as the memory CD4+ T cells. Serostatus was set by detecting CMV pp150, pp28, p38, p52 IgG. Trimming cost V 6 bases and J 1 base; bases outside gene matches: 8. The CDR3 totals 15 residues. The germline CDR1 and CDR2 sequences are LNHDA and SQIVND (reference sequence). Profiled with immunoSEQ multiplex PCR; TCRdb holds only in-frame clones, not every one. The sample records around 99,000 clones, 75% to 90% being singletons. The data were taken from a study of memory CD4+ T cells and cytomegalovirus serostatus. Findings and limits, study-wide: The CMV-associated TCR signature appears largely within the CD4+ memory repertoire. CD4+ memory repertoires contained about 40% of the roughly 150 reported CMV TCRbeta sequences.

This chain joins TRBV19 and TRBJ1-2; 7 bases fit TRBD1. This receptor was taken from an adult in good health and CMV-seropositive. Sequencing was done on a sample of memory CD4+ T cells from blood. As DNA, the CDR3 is TGTGCCAGTAGGCCTAGGACAGGCTTTAACTATGGCTACACCTTC. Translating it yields CASRPRTGFNYGYTF.